This T cell receptor beta chain originates from a study of patients and donors after allogeneic stem cell transplantation. CDR1 is MNHEY, CDR2 SVGEGT, per germline. V gave up 5 bases and J gave up 2 bases; unmatched junction bases: 2. This CDR3 contains 14 residues. TCRdb independently ran MiXCR on the RT-PCR reads; one entry per CDR3 protein. This sample carries under 35,000 distinct CDR3 sequences, about two fifths of them seen once, and the ten largest clones take just over 75%. The chain combines TRBV6-2 or TRBV6-3 with TRBJ1-5, with 8 bases aligning to TRBD1. The TCR originated in a human donor who was either an allogeneic HSCT recipient or a stem cell or donor lymphocyte infusion donor (not recorded which). It is not recorded whose cells these are; they may come from a transplant donor. The specimen sequenced was blood, either unsorted or a sorted T cell fraction (not recorded which). CDR3 nucleotide sequence: TGTGCCAGCAGTGGGACAGGCGGCAATCAGCCCCAGCATTTT. This encodes CASSGTGGNQPQHF.